Included here is one TCR beta chain sequence, with context. The clone's antigen remains unknown. No much larger clone is present one base from it, and per-base qualities are unavailable. Using the deep immunoSEQ assay, multiplex PCR amplified TCR CDR3 regions from genomic DNA. Extracted genomic DNA from each cell subset was distributed evenly across all wells of several immunoSEQ 96-well plates, and each plate was treated as a replicate. For sorted subsets, each replicate PCR was loaded with approximately 200 ng genomic DNA, equivalent to about 30,000 T cell genomes. Purified libraries were quantified with a Qubit 3.0 fluorometer, sized on a Bioanalyzer 2100, and re-quantified with the KAPA Library Quantification kit. Every immunoSEQ 96-well plate was sequenced on a dedicated single-read 150-cycle Illumina NextSeq 550 flow cell. The source study handled its data this way. The immunoSEQ output contained only junctional sequences without quality scores, so filtering could not match that applied to full-length reads. Sequences were annotated with PyIR, a Python wrapper for IgBLAST v1.9, using IMGT germline references to assign V/J genes and CDR3. Any read was removed if the V/J assignment was weak (E-value above 1e-6), the CDR3 was missing, or the read contained stop codons, out-of-frame junctions, or ambiguous translated residues. V3J clonotypes were defined as sequences sharing the same inferred V gene, J gene, and CDR3 amino acid sequence. Percentage overlap between repertoires was computed as shared unique clonotypes divided by the size of the smaller repertoire. Repertoire richness was assessed with RTK rarefaction, the Chao1 estimator, and Recon v2.1 estimates of unobserved clonotypes. Generation probabilities for all TCRbeta clonotypes obtained by the gDNA method from four donors were computed using OLGA. TCRdb took this table from immuneACCESS and kept in-frame rearrangements with V and J called. Such tables lack part of the clones; where checked against another copy, unresolved V genes explain under half of the gap, and the rest is unexplained. Clonal size and the V and J genes are those of that table, whereas D and trimming came from the DNA. The sample includes some 680,000 clones, with more than 70% observed a single time. The ten largest make up around 2% of the sample.

The sample is drawn from a study of shared clonotypes between healthy human individuals (TCRdb year 2020). About the study as a whole: The cohort included three men and a couple of women between 18 and 49 years of age. For each donor, CD4 naive and CD4 memory were each run on three plates, CD8 naive on two plates, and CD8 memory on one plate. The study deeply sequenced blood TCR repertoires of about 5 healthy adults to estimate repertoire size and the extent of clonotype sharing between individuals. To increase sequencing depth and limit assay-specific biases, TCR repertoire library preparation and sequencing were carried out by different laboratories using diverse techniques. Per donor, leukapheresis produced somewhere between about 0.9 and 10 billion PBMCs. Results the study describes overall, beyond this receptor: Naive subsets generally had larger estimated clonotype richness than memory subsets. Sharing across a few donors was observed for roughly 5.4% of naive CD4, over 3% of naive CD8, over 2% of memory CD4, and approximately 0.41% of memory CD8 clonotypes. The small number of donors limited the genetic and exposure-history diversity represented. Incomplete sequencing was indicated by rarefaction of sorted-subset datasets, despite the large sequencing depth. Sampling was restricted to blood, and TCR repertoires in tissue are likely to differ from TCR repertoires in blood. Pairwise subsampling indicated that sequencing depth was expected to affect the degree of clonotype sharing among donors. Compared with non-shared clonotypes, the clonotypes found in all four sorted-subset donors had higher generation probabilities.

The donors were healthy, HIV-negative adults with no recently reported acute infections or vaccinations. Every donor was a Caucasian adult residing in Nashville, Tennessee, USA. CD4+ T cells were enriched through magnetic negative selection, after which naive cells were positively selected on CD45RA and the remaining negative fraction served as the memory subset. Blood was collected by leukapheresis, and PBMCs were isolated by Ficoll-Histopaque density gradient centrifugation and then cryopreserved in liquid nitrogen vapor phase. Purity and quantity of every magnetically sorted T cell population were checked by analytical flow cytometry. Genomic DNA was isolated from each sorted fraction and quantified by UV absorbance on a Nanodrop 2000c. The CDR3 holds 14 amino acids from the cysteine to the phenylalanine. The sequence is cut down to CDR3 DNA, 42 bases in frame from base 1. The germline V gene (reference sequence) yields MNHNY for CDR1 and SVGAGI for CDR2. The germline ends are 12 bases apart after V is trimmed by 0 bases and J by 7 bases.

Recombination joined TRBV6-6 with TRBJ1-2; tentative D gene TRBD1, with 5 bases matching. The sequenced sample was memory CD4+ T cells sorted from blood. In light of the paper, this sample's cell subset or site label describes: CD45RA-negative fraction. This receptor was obtained from a woman aged 25 to 39 in good health. Read as DNA, the sequence is TGTGCCAGCAGTTACTCCCAGGGAAGGTTTGGCTACACCTTC. The translation is CASSYSQGRFGYTF.